This T cell receptor beta chain was sequenced in a study of patients and donors after allogeneic stem cell transplantation. TCRdb itself ran the RT-PCR reads through MiXCR, one entry per CDR3 protein. The sample has about 400,000 distinct CDR3 sequences, more than 15% seen once. Trimming removed 5 bases from V and 0 bases from J, with 14 bases in between. The length of the CDR3 is 16 residues. The germline V gene has CDR1 LNHNV and CDR2 YYDKDF (reference sequence). The origin of this receptor is a human donor who was either an allogeneic HSCT recipient or a stem cell or donor lymphocyte infusion donor (not recorded which). It is not recorded whose cells these are; they may come from a transplant donor. The sequencing input was blood, either unsorted or a sorted T cell fraction (not recorded which). The chain is built from TRBV15 and TRBJ1-5; TRBD1 might be the D (5 bases). The CDR3 here is CATSGARTLSNQPQHF. The CDR3 DNA reads TGTGCCACCAGCGGGGCCAGGACTCTTAGCAATCAGCCCCAGCATTTT.